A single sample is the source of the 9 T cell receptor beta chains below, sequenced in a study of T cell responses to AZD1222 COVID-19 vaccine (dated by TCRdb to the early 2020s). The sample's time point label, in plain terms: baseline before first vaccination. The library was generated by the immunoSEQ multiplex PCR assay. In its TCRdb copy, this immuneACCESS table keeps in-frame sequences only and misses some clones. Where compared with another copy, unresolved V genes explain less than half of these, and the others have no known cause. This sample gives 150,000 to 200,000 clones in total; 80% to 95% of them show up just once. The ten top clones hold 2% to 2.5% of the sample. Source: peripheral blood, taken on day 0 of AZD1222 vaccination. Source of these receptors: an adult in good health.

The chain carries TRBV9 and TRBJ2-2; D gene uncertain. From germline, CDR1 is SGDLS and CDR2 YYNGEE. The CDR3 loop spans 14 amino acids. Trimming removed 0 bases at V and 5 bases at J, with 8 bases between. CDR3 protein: CASSVGVLTGELFF. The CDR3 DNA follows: TGTGCCAGCAGCGTAGGAGTCTTGACCGGGGAGCTGTTTTTT.

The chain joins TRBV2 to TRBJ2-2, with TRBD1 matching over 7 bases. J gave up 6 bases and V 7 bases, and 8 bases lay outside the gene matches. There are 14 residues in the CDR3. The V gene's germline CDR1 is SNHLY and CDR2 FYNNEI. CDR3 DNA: TGTGCCAGCAAAAGACAGGGCGGCGCCGGGGAGCTGTTTTTT. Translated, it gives CASKRQGGAGELFF.

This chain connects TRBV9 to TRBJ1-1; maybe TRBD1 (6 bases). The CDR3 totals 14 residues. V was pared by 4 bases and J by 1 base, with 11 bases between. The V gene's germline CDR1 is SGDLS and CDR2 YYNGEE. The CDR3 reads CASSPQTGNTEAFF. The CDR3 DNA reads TGTGCCAGCAGCCCTCAGACAGGGAACACTGAAGCTTTCTTT. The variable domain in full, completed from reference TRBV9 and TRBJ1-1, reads DSGVTQTPKHLITATGQRVTLRCSPRSGDLSVYWYQQSLDQGLQFLIQYYNGEERAKGNILERFSAQQFPDLHSELNLSSLELGDSALYFCASSPQTGNTEAFFGQGTRLTVV.

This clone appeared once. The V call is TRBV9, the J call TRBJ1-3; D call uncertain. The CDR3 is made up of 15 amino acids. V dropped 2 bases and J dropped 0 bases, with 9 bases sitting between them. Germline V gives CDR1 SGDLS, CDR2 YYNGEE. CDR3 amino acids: CASSVTPSSGNTIYF. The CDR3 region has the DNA TGTGCCAGCAGCGTCACACCGAGCTCTGGAAACACCATATATTTT.

This CDR3 reads CASSQSSRSSYGYTF. CDR3 bases: TGCGCCAGCAGTCAATCGTCCAGAAGTTCCTATGGCTACACCTTC. The V and J genes are TRBV23-1 and TRBJ1-2; no clear D. TRBV23-1 carries the ORF label, with uncertain function. Deletions cut 0 bases from V and 4 bases from J, with 12 bases between. CDR3 length: 15 amino acids.

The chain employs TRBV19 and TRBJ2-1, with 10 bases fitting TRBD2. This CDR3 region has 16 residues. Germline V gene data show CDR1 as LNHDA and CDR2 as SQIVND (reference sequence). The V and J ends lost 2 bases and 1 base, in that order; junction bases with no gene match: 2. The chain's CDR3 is CASSIPSGRSYNEQFF. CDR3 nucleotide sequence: TGTGCCAGTAGTATACCTAGCGGGAGATCCTACAATGAGCAGTTCTTC.

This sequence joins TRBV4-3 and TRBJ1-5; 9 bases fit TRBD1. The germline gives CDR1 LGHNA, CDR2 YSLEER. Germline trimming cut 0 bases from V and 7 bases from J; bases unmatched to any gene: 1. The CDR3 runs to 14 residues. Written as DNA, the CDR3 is TGCGCCAGCAGCCAAGAGGACAGGGGCCAGCCCCAGCATTTT. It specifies CASSQEDRGQPQHF.

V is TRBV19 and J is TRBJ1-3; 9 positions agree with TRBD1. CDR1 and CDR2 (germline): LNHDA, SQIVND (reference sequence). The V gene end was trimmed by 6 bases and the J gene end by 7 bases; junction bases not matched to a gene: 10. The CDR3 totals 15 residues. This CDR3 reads CASRGTGRGMNTIYF. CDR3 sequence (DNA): TGTGCCAGTAGGGGGACAGGGCGCGGAATGAACACCATATATTTT.

Written as DNA, the CDR3 is TGTGCCAGCAGTCAGCGCCCCGAGCGCTCACCCCTCCACTTT. It encodes CASSQRPERSPLHF. V and J are TRBV27 and TRBJ1-6; D is uncertain. Deletions cut 5 bases from V and 10 bases from J, with 15 bases between. This CDR3 has 14 amino acids. The germline V gene has CDR1 MNHEY and CDR2 SMNVEV (reference sequence).